The present entry profiles one TCR beta chain with its context. Original data processing: Estimates of nucleated cell counts were drawn from the amplification of reference gene primers. The protocol was immunoSEQ multiplex PCR, while the TCRdb copy is restricted to in-frame clones and leaves out a portion. The V and J calls and clone size come from that table; D and trimming were worked out from the DNA. This sample carries 90,000 to 100,000 clones, around 85% of them seen once, and the ten largest clones take roughly 10%. The data belong to a study of blood T cell repertoires in COVID-19. About the study: Donors in the United States, Italy and Spain gave samples during acute or convalescent COVID-19. Sample material is recorded as cDNA or gDNA derived from T cells, B-cell-depleted T cells, or PBMCs.

The CDR3 extends over 15 amino acids. Germline lookup yields CDR1 KGHSH and CDR2 LQKENI. V was pared by 3 bases and J by 10 bases, with 6 bases of the junction left unmatched. The rearrangement links TRBV18 to TRBJ1-6; 10 bases line up with TRBD1. This clonotype originated in a woman at least 80 years old with acute or convalescent COVID-19. What was sequenced was peripheral blood. For the CDR3, the DNA is TGTGCCAGCTCACCTTCTGGACAGGGGGTGTCACCCCTCCACTTT. Residues: CASSPSGQGVSPLHF.